These T cell receptor beta chains were read from a single sample in a study of identical twins. One entry per CDR3 protein results from TCRdb running MiXCR on the 5' RACE reads. The table shows about 500,000 distinct CDR3 sequences, with roughly an eighth occurring only once. Separately, the same data were catalogued under a study of yellow fever vaccine responses in identical twins.

Input material: CD4+ T cells sorted from blood. The receptors here all came from a woman aged 18-29 years in good health. Both conserved end residues are part of each CDR3. Fields, in order: clone size, J gene, D gene, V gene, CDR3 protein, CDR3 DNA. A D gene is named only where the DNA matches it firmly. The size of a clone is reported for some rows only, either as once, few or many, or as a class for expanded clones.

few TRBJ1-1 TRBD1 TRBV4-2 CASSQVGAGGPNTEAFF TGTGCCAGCAGCCAAGTCGGGGCAGGGGGCCCGAACACTGAAGCTTTCTTT
many TRBJ2-2 . TRBV5-1 CASSLGGEYTGELFF TGCGCCAGCAGCTTGGGAGGGGAGTACACCGGGGAGCTGTTTTTT
few TRBJ2-3 . TRBV20-1 CSARTVSDTQYF TGCAGTGCTAGAACAGTTTCAGATACGCAGTATTTT
. TRBJ2-7 TRBD2 TRBV29-1 CSVNGGSSYEQYF TGCAGCGTTAACGGGGGGAGCTCCTACGAGCAGTACTTC
. TRBJ2-3 . TRBV18 CASSPLPLQGGTTDTQYF TGTGCCAGCTCACCACTTCCACTACAAGGGGGTACAACAGATACGCAGTATTTT
. TRBJ2-3 . TRBV5-4 CASTSVIGSSQGNTQYF TGTGCCAGCACCTCTGTAATAGGATCCTCACAGGGCAATACGCAGTATTTT
. TRBJ2-7 TRBD2 TRBV28 CASSSGLAGPSEQYF TGTGCCAGCAGTTCTGGACTAGCGGGCCCCTCCGAGCAGTACTTC
. TRBJ2-2 . TRBV6-5 CASSYWGKNTGELFF TGTGCCAGCAGTTATTGGGGAAAGAACACCGGGGAGCTGTTTTTT
. TRBJ1-1 . TRBV7-9 CASSPRLAAPNTEAFF TGTGCCAGCAGCCCTAGGTTGGCAGCACCCAACACTGAAGCTTTCTTT
many TRBJ2-7 . TRBV3-1 CASTPQGRGSYEQYF TGTGCCAGCACCCCCCAGGGGCGCGGTTCCTACGAGCAGTACTTC
many TRBJ2-7 . TRBV3-1 CASSHSVTYEQYF TGTGCCAGCAGCCACTCAGTGACCTACGAGCAGTACTTC
. TRBJ2-3 . TRBV6-2/TRBV6-3 CASSIQPRVDTQYF TGTGCCAGCAGCATTCAGCCACGAGTAGATACGCAGTATTTT
few TRBJ2-1 . TRBV10-2 CASREGQGSSGISYNEQFF TGCGCCAGCAGGGAGGGACAGGGGTCTAGCGGGATCTCCTACAATGAGCAGTTCTTC
. TRBJ1-4 TRBD1 TRBV27 CASSGRQGLNEKLFF TGTGCCAGCAGTGGAAGACAGGGCCTTAATGAAAAACTGTTTTTT
. TRBJ2-7 TRBD2 TRBV5-6 CASSFRGSGGNREQYF TGTGCCAGCAGCTTCAGGGGTAGCGGGGGAAACCGCGAGCAGTACTTC
many TRBJ2-5 . TRBV3-1 CASLRTPQETQYF TGTGCCAGCCTAAGGACTCCACAAGAGACCCAGTACTTC
few TRBJ2-5 TRBD2 TRBV5-6 CASSLNGLAAQETQYF TGTGCCAGCAGCTTGAACGGACTAGCGGCACAAGAGACCCAGTACTTC
. TRBJ2-7 . TRBV4-1 CASSQGDGANYEQYF TGCGCCAGCAGCCAAGGCGACGGGGCGAACTACGAGCAGTACTTC
many TRBJ2-7 . TRBV4-3 CASSQDSQGLYEQYF TGCGCCAGCAGCCAAGATTCCCAGGGACTCTACGAGCAGTACTTC
. TRBJ2-3 . TRBV4-1 CASSQDEREILDTQYF TGCGCCAGCAGCCAAGATGAACGGGAGATATTAGATACGCAGTATTTT
few TRBJ2-5 TRBD1 TRBV29-1 CSGGQGQETQYF TGCAGCGGAGGACAGGGGCAAGAGACCCAGTACTTC
. TRBJ2-1 TRBD1 TRBV27 CASSVSGTGGHNEQFF TGTGCCAGCAGTGTTTCGGGGACAGGGGGCCACAATGAGCAGTTCTTC
many TRBJ2-7 . TRBV12-3/TRBV12-4 CASSLGLASLYEQYF TGTGCCAGCAGTTTAGGGCTAGCGAGTCTCTACGAGCAGTACTTC
once TRBJ2-4 . TRBV2 CASSPAGGVLDIQYF TGTGCCAGCAGTCCCGCCGGGGGTGTGTTGGACATTCAGTACTTC
many TRBJ2-6 . TRBV28 CASSLQGSGANVLTF TGTGCCAGCAGTCTCCAAGGCTCTGGGGCCAACGTCCTGACTTTC
. TRBJ2-7 . TRBV6-4 CASSIRDASYEQYF TGTGCCAGCAGTATCCGGGACGCATCCTACGAGCAGTACTTC
few TRBJ2-7 . TRBV18 CASSPPQRDEQYF TGTGCCAGCTCACCACCGCAGAGGGACGAGCAGTACTTC
. TRBJ1-6 TRBD1 TRBV7-9 CASSQDRPGGSPLHF TGTGCCAGCAGCCAGGACAGGCCAGGCGGGTCACCCCTCCACTTT
. TRBJ2-7 TRBD1 TRBV6-5 CASSSLTGVVYEQYF TGTGCCAGCAGTTCCTTGACAGGGGTGGTCTACGAGCAGTACTTC
. TRBJ2-7 TRBD2 TRBV20-1 CSARGLAGVYEQYF TGCAGTGCTAGGGGGCTGGCGGGAGTTTACGAGCAGTACTTC
. TRBJ2-1 TRBD2 TRBV28 CASKIAGAGDNEQFF TGTGCCAGCAAAATAGCGGGAGCAGGGGACAATGAGCAGTTCTTC
few TRBJ2-7 . TRBV12-3/TRBV12-4 CASSRHRLTYEQYF TGTGCCAGCAGTCGACACAGATTAACCTACGAGCAGTACTTC
many TRBJ2-1 . TRBV29-1 CSVGGYNEQFF TGCAGCGTTGGCGGGTACAATGAGCAGTTCTTC
. TRBJ1-1 . TRBV10-3 CAITPGVNTEAFF TGTGCCATCACCCCAGGGGTGAACACTGAAGCTTTCTTT
few TRBJ1-2 . TRBV10-3 CAISENRDSYGYTF TGTGCCATCAGTGAGAACAGGGACTCCTATGGCTACACCTTC
few TRBJ1-1 TRBD1 TRBV10-3 CAISDREGGTEAFF TGTGCCATTTCGGACAGGGAAGGTGGTACTGAAGCTTTCTTT
. TRBJ2-7 . TRBV6-2/TRBV6-3 CASLRDSGVYEQYF TGTGCCAGCCTCCGGGACAGCGGGGTATACGAGCAGTACTTC
many TRBJ1-1 . TRBV6-2/TRBV6-3 CASNRRATEAFF TGTGCCAGCAACAGGAGGGCAACTGAAGCTTTCTTT
many TRBJ2-5 . TRBV5-1 CASSLGRGLVETQYF TGCGCCAGCAGCTTGGGGAGGGGACTTGTAGAGACCCAGTACTTC
few TRBJ2-1 TRBD2 TRBV20-1 CIPGLAGLSYNEQFF TGCATCCCAGGACTAGCGGGACTCTCCTACAATGAGCAGTTCTTC
. TRBJ2-7 . TRBV9 CASSVAPASSIYEQYF TGTGCCAGCAGCGTAGCTCCGGCCAGTTCCATCTACGAGCAGTACTTC
few TRBJ2-1 . TRBV18 CASSLSLGSYNEQFF TGTGCCAGCTCTCTCTCTCTGGGTTCCTACAATGAGCAGTTCTTC